This T cell receptor (beta chain) was identified in a study of esophageal squamous cell carcinoma under preoperative chemotherapy (dated by TCRdb to between 2018 and 2020). About the full investigation: TCR repertoires were profiled in both peripheral blood T cells and tumor-infiltrating lymphocytes. Repertoires from samples collected before paclitaxel-nedaplatin therapy were compared with repertoires from samples collected after the therapy. A handful of patients with primary esophageal squamous cell carcinoma made up the cohort. The study examined the effect of paclitaxel-nedaplatin chemotherapy on T-cell receptor repertoires in patients with esophageal squamous cell carcinoma.

The library was generated by PCR. Sequenced on a HiSeq X Ten. High-throughput sequencing was used to characterize TCR repertoires. The raw public data were reprocessed by TCRdb itself: fastp quality trimming at Q25, MiXCR clonotype calling, in-frame beta chains only. Rows merge per CDR3 protein into single entries with the most common DNA and genes. Counted in this sample were around 30,000 distinct CDR3 sequences; less than 65% of them appeared once. Approximately 25% of the sample lies in the top ten. Inclusive of the bounding cysteine and phenylalanine, the CDR3 is 16 residues long. The retained sequence is limited to the CDR3, 48 bases, with the frame set at the first base. The germline V gene yields MNHNS for CDR1 and SASEGT for CDR2. V and J lose 5 bases and 12 bases, and a span of 27 bases separates them. The investigation overall reported the following: Paclitaxel-nedaplatin therapy caused immediate and substantial changes in clonotype frequency, and abundant clones were more likely to contract than to amplify. Post-treatment tumor-infiltrating lymphocytes appeared to be derived in part from peripheral T cells migrating into the tumor, rather than solely from local clonal changes. A small cohort was used, with only 4 to 6 patients with esophageal squamous cell carcinoma being analyzed. After chemotherapy, TCR diversity rose significantly in peripheral T cells, but this increase was not seen in tumor-infiltrating lymphocytes.

Reading the label with the study, this specimen's time point is: after preoperative PTX-NDP chemotherapy. Paclitaxel-nedaplatin was administered to patients as preoperative chemotherapy before surgery. Comment on this clonotype: The antigen this receptor binds is unknown. Per-base quality was not reported, and no clone a single base away is much larger than it.

The V and J genes are TRBV6-1 and TRBJ2-3; the D gene is perhaps TRBD1 or TRBD2, as each covers 5 bases. The sequence was obtained from a human donor with esophageal squamous cell carcinoma. The donor label of this sample is uncertain. The sample was gathered from a patient given preoperative chemotherapy. The nucleotide sequence reads TGTGCCAGCAGTCGCAACCAGGGCGACGGGGCAGAGACCCAGTATTTT. This sequence encodes CASSRNQGDGAETQYF.